The sequence of this TCR beta chain was determined in a study of glioma-infiltrating T cells. TCR alpha and beta CDR3 regions were amplified from RNA using iRepertoire nested multiplex PCR. One entry per CDR3 protein, called by TCRdb with MiXCR from the multiplex PCR reads. The data hold a few hundred thousand distinct CDR3 sequences, with 41% observed a single time. This clonotype was found a few times. Specimen: glioma tissue, nonneoplastic brain tissue, or PBMCs (not recorded which). The sequence was collected from a human donor with low-grade glioma or glioblastoma, undergoing nonglioma brain surgery, or in good health (not recorded which).

The CDR3 DNA sequence: TGTGCCAGCAGCCAAGGGACAGGGCCTCAGCCCCAGCATTTT. Translating it yields CASSQGTGPQPQHF. The chain carries TRBV4-2 and TRBJ1-5, with 8 bases that match TRBD1. Unmatched junction bases numbered 2, after V lost 1 base and J lost 6 bases. The CDR3 consists of 14 residues. From germline, CDR1 is LGHNA and CDR2 YNFKEQ.